A single sample gave rise to the 10 T cell receptor beta chains below, sequenced in a study of T cell responses to AZD1222 COVID-19 vaccine. The protocol was immunoSEQ multiplex PCR, while the TCRdb copy is restricted to in-frame clones and leaves out a portion. In the table there are 90,000 to 120,000 clones, roughly 89% of which are singletons. The specimen was peripheral blood, collected on day 0 of AZD1222 vaccination. The receptors derive from an adult in good health.

The CDR3 spells CATSRDGINSGNEKLFF. The CDR3, as DNA: TGTGCCACCAGCAGAGATGGGATAAATTCGGGTAATGAAAAACTGTTTTTT. The chain uses TRBV15 and TRBJ1-4; no firm D call. The CDR3 is made up of 17 amino acids. Trimming removed 0 bases from V and 4 bases from J, with 15 bases in between. The germline CDR1 and CDR2 sequences are LNHNV and YYDKDF (reference sequence).

The DNA for the CDR3 is TGTGCCACCACTATGGGGGGAAGCTCCTACGAGCAGTACTTC. Its protein product is CATTMGGSSYEQYF. The V gene is TRBV6-6, the J gene TRBJ2-7; weak D call: TRBD2 (6 bases). Germline V gene data show CDR1 as MNHNY and CDR2 as SVGAGI (reference sequence). The CDR3 is 14 residues long. Trimming stripped 10 bases from V and 0 bases from J, with 16 bases between.

The count of this clone is one. The rearrangement joins TRBV5-5 to TRBJ1-1; tentative D call: TRBD1 (5 bases). V was trimmed by 0 bases and J by 4 bases, leaving 10 bases between them. The CDR3 is 14 amino acids. CDR1 and CDR2 from the germline V gene are SGHKS and YYEKEE (reference sequence). The CDR3 region has the DNA TGTGCCAGCAGCTTGGTGGACACTGCCACTGAAGCTTTCTTT. Translation: CASSLVDTATEAFF.

V gene TRBV10-3 combines with J gene TRBJ2-7; D is possibly TRBD2 (6 bases). The germline V gene encodes CDR1 ENHRY and CDR2 SYGVKD. The CDR3 length is 15 residues. V was shortened by 0 bases and J by 0 bases, with 9 bases between the two germline ends. CDR3 nucleotides: TGTGCCATCAGTGAGTCGCGGGGAAGCTCCTACGAGCAGTACTTC. Its translation is CAISESRGSSYEQYF.

The rearrangement links TRBV19 to TRBJ1-5; the match to TRBD1 covers 7 bases. Trimming cost V 6 bases and J 7 bases; bases outside gene matches: 9. The CDR3 contains 14 residues. Per germline, CDR1 LNHDA and CDR2 SQIVND (reference sequence). The CDR3 loop is CASSSQGGRQPQHF. CDR3 nucleotide sequence: TGTGCCAGTAGCAGCCAGGGGGGCCGACAGCCCCAGCATTTT.

The CDR3 sequence: CASSLTSRVDTEAFF. The CDR3 DNA sequence: TGTGCCAGCAGCCTGACTAGCCGGGTGGACACTGAAGCTTTCTTT. The J gene is TRBJ1-1, the V gene TRBV28; D call uncertain. The V gene lost 6 bases and the J gene lost 3 bases, with 17 bases spanning the gap. The CDR3 loop spans 15 amino acids. Germline CDR1 and CDR2: MDHEN and SYDVKM. The variable domain in full, completed from reference TRBV28 and TRBJ1-1, reads DVKVTQSSRYLVKRTGEKVFLECVQDMDHENMFWYRQDPGLGLRLIYFSYDVKMKEKGDIPEGYSVSREKKERFSLILESASTNQTSMYLCASSLTSRVDTEAFFGQGTRLTVV.

The rearrangement joins TRBV5-1 to TRBJ2-1; TRBD2 agrees at 12 bases. This CDR3 has 17 residues. The ends lost 3 bases at V and 3 bases at J; junction bases unmatched: 7. The germline V gene encodes CDR1 SGHRS and CDR2 YFSETQ. The CDR3 spells CASSSLTSGRIYNEQFF. The CDR3 bases are TGCGCCAGCAGCTCTTTAACTAGCGGGAGGATCTACAATGAGCAGTTCTTC. The whole variable domain, remainder taken from reference TRBV5-1 and TRBJ2-1, is KAGVTQTPRYLIKTRGQQVTLSCSPISGHRSVSWYQQTPGQGLQFLFEYFSETQRNKGNFPGRFSGRQFSNSRSEMNVSTLELGDSALYLCASSSLTSGRIYNEQFFGPGTRLTVL.

This clone was recorded a few times. The gene calls are TRBV30 and TRBJ2-7; a possible D gene is TRBD1 (6 bases). Trimming removed 5 bases from V and 2 bases from J, with 10 bases in between. Germline V gene data show CDR1 as GTSNPN and CDR2 as SVGIG (reference sequence). The CDR3 has 12 residues. The CDR3, as DNA: TGTGCCTGGGAACAGGGAACCTACGAGCAGTACTTC. This gives the protein CAWEQGTYEQYF.

This clone was found once. The chain carries TRBV11-3 and TRBJ2-1, with 9 positions matching TRBD2. Per the germline V gene, CDR1 is SGHNT and CDR2 is YENEEA. V was pared by 4 bases and J by 5 bases, with 6 bases of the junction left unmatched. The CDR3 length is 15 residues. CDR3 in amino acids: CASSYASGINNEQFF. CDR3 DNA sequence: TGTGCCAGCAGCTACGCTAGCGGGATCAACAATGAGCAGTTCTTC. Complete variable domain (other parts from reference TRBV11-3 and TRBJ2-1): EAGVVQSPRYKIIEKKQPVAFWCNPISGHNTLYWYLQNLGQGPELLIRYENEEAVDDSQLPKDRFSAERLKGVDSTLKIQPAELGDSAVYLCASSYASGINNEQFFGPGTRLTVL.

The gene calls are TRBV5-4 and TRBJ2-6; the D is unclear. This CDR3 spans 15 amino acids. V was shortened by 4 bases and J by 4 bases, with 12 bases between the two germline ends. CDR1 and CDR2 from the germline V gene are SGHNT and YYREEE (reference sequence). CDR3 in amino acids: CASSQRTSGANVLTF. The CDR3 DNA reads TGTGCCAGCAGCCAACGGACCTCCGGGGCCAACGTCCTGACTTTC.